The clone carrying this T cell receptor beta chain appeared many times. Antigen specificity is unknown. This entry belongs to a study of human T cells and chemical hapten exposure. Turning to the study itself: TCR yields per sample varied mostly from small pooled library volume differences. The study, taken as a whole, reports: Large CDR3 similarity clusters arose significantly more often from expanded TCRs than from controls.

One entry per CDR3 protein, called by TCRdb with MiXCR from the RACE reads. This sample yields about 83,000 distinct CDR3 sequences, of which about 8% are seen a single time; around 1.5% belongs to the top ten. As for time point: patch test 1, 2 weeks after DPC sensitization. Noted treatment: therapeutic diphenylcyclopropenone sensitization with weekly scalp DPC. The TCR was taken from a woman in her twenties or thirties with alopecia areata. Some clones in this sample may be carry-over from other donors' samples. Sequenced material: whole blood, taken in connection with sensitization to the hapten diphenylcyclopropenone (DPC).

The CDR3 is CSATLGGGTDTQYF. CDR3 nucleotide sequence: TGCAGTGCTACTCTCGGGGGTGGCACAGATACGCAGTATTTT. The chain carries TRBV20-1 and TRBJ2-3; D might be TRBD2 (6 bases). The CDR3 runs 14 residues. Germline V gene sequence: CDR1 DFQATT, CDR2 SNEGSKA (reference sequence). Trimming shortened V by 4 bases and J by 1 base, and 12 bases separated the two germline ends.